The clone carrying this TCR beta chain was observed at least ten times. Its target is unknown. The data derive from a study of T cells after yellow fever vaccination. Overall study: SMART-Seq v4 Ultra Low Input prepared libraries from low-cell fractions. Study-wide points: A small share of clonotypes appeared in both CD4 and CD8 compartments. The booster response re-showed most primary clones: approximately 95% CD4, about 89% CD8. Faster peaking, at day 5 versus 15, marked a secondary response that was weaker.

TCRdb re-called the 5' RACE reads through MiXCR, storing one row per CDR3 protein. Of 250,000 or so distinct CDR3 sequences in the sample, 6.9% were seen once. Germline lookup yields CDR1 KGHDR and CDR2 SFDVKD. This CDR3 comprises 17 residues. V was shortened by 4 bases and J by 1 base, with 18 bases between the two germline ends. The specimen comprised CD4+ T cells sorted from PBMCs, sampled 15 days after the yellow fever booster vaccination. This receptor was identified in a man aged 25 to 45 who received the YFV17D yellow fever vaccine. The chain carries TRBV24-1 and TRBJ2-5; D perhaps matches TRBD1 (5 bases). The CDR3 sequence: CATSDPGAPPFQETQYF. The CDR3 DNA follows: TGTGCCACCAGTGACCCTGGGGCTCCACCCTTCCAAGAGACCCAGTACTTC.